This T cell receptor (beta chain) was captured in a study of T-cell memory formation after mild COVID-19. At the level of the study: For the most part, TCR clusters were specific to one donor.

Germline V gene sequence: CDR1 MGHRA, CDR2 YSYEKL. The CDR3 loop spans 13 amino acids. Trimming pared 10 bases from V and 3 bases from J, leaving 14 bases between. TCRdb re-derived calls from the 5' RACE reads in MiXCR, one entry per CDR3 protein. The sample shows roughly 380,000 distinct CDR3 sequences, under 30% of them seen only once. The TCR comes from an adult woman who had mild COVID-19 (a few samples of this study predate the infection). Cell type and time point are not known. Sequenced: PBMCs or a T cell subset sorted from them (not recorded which). V is TRBV4-1 and J is TRBJ2-3; no clear D gene. The CDR3 DNA reads as TGCGCCACCTCTGGAGTTGGGACAGATACGCAGTATTTT. This translates into CATSGVGTDTQYF.